Listed below are T cell receptor beta chains from one sample, sequenced in a study of cytomegalovirus exposure and HLA in healthy donors. Some clones are missing from TCRdb's copy, which holds only in-frame ones; the method was immunoSEQ multiplex PCR. The sample's table shows around 150,000 clones. The sample comprised PBMCs. The receptors come from a man under 40 in good health and CMV-seronegative. The conserved cysteine and the conserved F or W are not part of the CDR3 here. D genes are given only for firm matches.

J gene: TRBJ1-1
V gene: TRBV28
D gene: TRBD1
CDR3 protein: ASSLPLGQTYTEAF

J gene: TRBJ2-2
V gene: TRBV5-4
D gene: NA
CDR3 protein: ASSRQDTGELF

J gene: TRBJ2-5
V gene: TRBV5-4
D gene: NA
CDR3 protein: ASSLRGETQY

J gene: TRBJ2-5
V gene: TRBV2
D gene: TRBD1
CDR3 protein: ASTFGRGLGETQY

J gene: TRBJ2-2
V gene: TRBV9
D gene: TRBD2
CDR3 protein: ASSARLGTSGYTGELF

J gene: TRBJ2-3
V gene: TRBV11-2
D gene: TRBD1
CDR3 protein: ASSHQGADPKSDTQY

J gene: TRBJ2-7
V gene: TRBV19
D gene: TRBD2
CDR3 protein: ASSIGTSGELSEQY

J gene: TRBJ2-3
V gene: TRBV2
D gene: NA
CDR3 protein: ASSGSIAGPMTDTQY

J gene: TRBJ2-3
V gene: TRBV5-1
D gene: TRBD1
CDR3 protein: ASSFRQGQGDTQY

J gene: TRBJ2-5
V gene: TRBV5-1
D gene: TRBD2
CDR3 protein: ASSITGTNKETQY

J gene: TRBJ1-1
V gene: TRBV15
D gene: NA
CDR3 protein: ATSGGASNTEAF

J gene: TRBJ2-7
V gene: TRBV7-9
D gene: NA
CDR3 protein: ASSSPGGYEQY

J gene: TRBJ1-2
V gene: TRBV6-5
D gene: TRBD1
CDR3 protein: ASSGDRDGYT

J gene: TRBJ1-1
V gene: TRBV7-7
D gene: NA
CDR3 protein: ASSLYPGDNTEAF

J gene: TRBJ1-2
V gene: TRBV11-1
D gene: TRBD1
CDR3 protein: ASSSRTGGRYGYT

J gene: TRBJ1-2
V gene: TRBV5-5
D gene: TRBD1
CDR3 protein: ASSLERRQGSVYGYT

J gene: TRBJ1-3
V gene: TRBV25-1
D gene: NA
CDR3 protein: ASSGPSGRRGNTIY

J gene: TRBJ2-1
V gene: TRBV30
D gene: TRBD2
CDR3 protein: AWSGIGTSGSGYEQF

J gene: TRBJ2-7
V gene: TRBV5-1
D gene: TRBD2
CDR3 protein: ASSLTSGSYEQY

J gene: TRBJ1-1
V gene: TRBV30
D gene: NA
CDR3 protein: AWSWRTEAF

J gene: TRBJ1-3
V gene: TRBV7-8
D gene: TRBD1
CDR3 protein: ASSNSRQGGGNTIY

J gene: TRBJ2-1
V gene: TRBV13
D gene: TRBD2
CDR3 protein: ASSHDLASGSSYNEQF